The source of this T cell receptor (beta chain) is a study of shared clonotypes between healthy human individuals. Turning to the study itself: A donor's plate count was three for CD4 naive and three for CD4 memory; CD8 naive had two and CD8 memory one.

The method was immunoSEQ multiplex PCR; TCRdb's version includes in-frame clones alone and lacks a portion of them. The table records 2,100,000 or so clones, almost 96% of them present only once. The study enrolled healthy HIV-negative adults without recent acute infections or vaccinations as donors. Partitioning of CD4+ cells yielded a CD45RA+ naive subset and a CD45RA-negative memory subset. Worth noting for this clone: Its target is unknown.

General study results and limits: The study drew on few donors, limiting represented genetic and exposure-history diversity.

The CDR3 sequence is 15 residues long. Germline CDR1 is SGHNT and CDR2 is YYREEE (reference sequence). Trimming removed 2 bases at V and 1 base at J, with 11 bases between. This TCR came from a young man in good health. The chain uses TRBV5-4 and TRBJ2-3; D is ambiguous. Specimen: naive CD4+ T cells sorted from blood. The subset: CD45RA+ positively selected. The CDR3 nucleotides read TGTGCCAGCAGCTTAAGCTCCTCGGGCACAGATACGCAGTATTTT. This codes for CASSLSSSGTDTQYF.